This T cell receptor (beta chain) comes out of a study of regulatory dendritic cells for organ transplantation. CDR1 and CDR2 (germline): KGHSH, LQKENI. CDR3 length: 13 residues. V was trimmed by 2 bases and J by 6 bases, leaving 10 bases between them. Clones were read by immunoSEQ multiplex PCR, and TCRdb kept only the in-frame ones, dropping some. Among 20,000 to 25,000 clones, 74% were seen once, and the ten largest hold roughly 0.96%. This rearrangement joins TRBV18 to TRBJ1-1, with D maybe TRBD1 (5 bases). The sample comprised memory CD4+ T cells from blood. The subset: CD45RO+ memory T cells. This clonotype was sampled from a human donor in good health. The CDR3 nucleotides read TGTGCCAGCTCACCAAGGACATATTCTGAAGCTTTCTTT. This translates into CASSPRTYSEAFF.